These 24 T cell receptor beta chains were all obtained from the same sample, sequenced in a study of cytomegalovirus exposure and HLA in healthy donors. Use of 60 Vbeta and 13 Jbeta primers characterized the PCR. TCRdb's copy holds only in-frame clones and misses some; the assay was immunoSEQ multiplex PCR. This sample's clone table lists about 140,000 clones. Sequencing used PBMCs. Receptors originate from a male donor in good health and CMV-seronegative.

The V call is TRBV18, the J call TRBJ1-1, with no clear D. Trimming left V 2 bases short and J 4 bases short, with 20 bases between. In germline, CDR1 is KGHSH, CDR2 LQKENI. CDR3 length: 17 amino acids. The CDR3 coding sequence is TGTGCCAGCTCACCAAATCGCTGGATATCAGGTAGCACTGAAGCTTTCTTT. Encoded protein: CASSPNRWISGSTEAFF.

The CDR3 spells CASTVEPSGGYTF. Here the CDR3 DNA reads TGTGCCAGCACCGTGGAACCCTCCGGGGGCTACACCTTC. The chain joins TRBV5-6 to TRBJ1-2, with unresolved D. The V gene's germline CDR1 is SGHDT and CDR2 YYEEEE. This CDR3 comprises 13 residues. With 6 bases removed from V and 8 bases from J, the gap between germline ends came to 17 bases.

This chain links TRBV2 with TRBJ1-4, with D maybe TRBD1 (5 bases). The germline V gene encodes CDR1 SNHLY and CDR2 FYNNEI. This CDR3 is 14 amino acids long. V lost 6 bases and J 0 bases, leaving 8 bases between the germline ends. CDR3 sequence reads: CASRRGTTNEKLFF. In DNA form, the CDR3 reads TGTGCCAGCAGAAGGGGAACAACTAATGAAAAACTGTTTTTT. Full variable domain (outside the CDR3, taken from reference TRBV2 and TRBJ1-4): EPEVTQTPSHQVTQMGQEVILRCVPISNHLYFYWYRQILGQKVEFLVSFYNNEISEKSEIFDDQFSVERPDGSNFTLKIRSTKLEDSAMYFCASRRGTTNEKLFFGSGTQLSVL.

The rearrangement links TRBV5-6 to TRBJ1-5; D might be TRBD1 (5 bases). Germline CDR1 is SGHDT and CDR2 is YYEEEE. The CDR3 covers 17 residues. Trimming shortened V by 0 bases and J by 1 base, and 14 bases separated the two germline ends. CDR3 loop: CASSLAEGVYSNQPQHF. The CDR3 DNA reads TGTGCCAGCAGCTTGGCCGAAGGGGTCTACAGCAATCAGCCCCAGCATTTT.

On this clone: A read error may produce the germline difference seen at one junction end. The gene calls are TRBV7-7 and TRBJ1-3; D possibly corresponds to TRBD1 (5 bases). Germline-derived CDR1 and CDR2 are SSHAT and FNYEAQ (reference sequence). This CDR3 is built from 15 residues. CDR3 sequence reads: CASSLAQGPGNTIYF. Written as DNA, the CDR3 is TGTGCTAGCAGCTTAGCGCAGGGTCCGGGAAACACCATATATTTT.

The rearrangement joins TRBV6-6 to TRBJ1-1; D remains unclear. Germline V gives CDR1 MNHNY, CDR2 SVGAGI (reference sequence). This CDR3 comprises 12 residues. V was pared by 6 bases and J by 0 bases, with 5 bases between. The CDR3 DNA is TGTGCCAGCAGCCGGGTGAACACTGAAGCTTTCTTT. Its translation is CASSRVNTEAFF.

J is TRBJ1-1 and V is TRBV18; 8 bases fit TRBD1. V shed 6 bases, J shed 0 bases, and the junction held 6 bases outside the gene matches. Looked up from germline, CDR1 is KGHSH and CDR2 is LQKENI. This CDR3 is built from 15 residues. CDR3 protein: CASSQGTGLNTEAFF. The CDR3 nucleotides are TGTGCCAGCTCCCAGGGGACAGGCTTGAACACTGAAGCTTTCTTT. The whole variable domain, remainder taken from reference TRBV18 and TRBJ1-1, is NAGVMQNPRHLVRRRGQEARLRCSPMKGHSHVYWYRQLPEEGLKFMVYLQKENIIDESGMPKERFSAEFPKEGPSILRIQQVVRGDSAAYFCASSQGTGLNTEAFFGQGTRLTVV.

The chain joins TRBV6-6 to TRBJ2-7, with TRBD2 as a possible D gene (6 bases). CDR1 and CDR2 (germline): MNHNY, SVGAGI (reference sequence). The CDR3 has 14 residues. Between the trimmed V and J ends, which lost 4 bases and 1 base, there was a span of 11 bases. The CDR3 DNA is TGTGCCAGCAGTTCTGACGGGGGATCCTACGAGCAGTACTTC. It encodes CASSSDGGSYEQYF.

The V call is TRBV19, the J call TRBJ2-6; 7 nucleotides match TRBD1. Germline-derived CDR1 and CDR2 are LNHDA and SQIVND (reference sequence). V shed 4 bases, J shed 0 bases, and the junction held 15 bases outside the gene matches. The CDR3 covers 20 residues. Here the CDR3 reads CASSTLLWTGMNSGANVLTF. CDR3 nucleotides: TGTGCCAGTAGTACACTACTCTGGACAGGAATGAACTCTGGGGCCAACGTCCTGACTTTC.

V usage is TRBV5-6 and J usage is TRBJ1-1, with no clear D. V lost 0 bases, J lost 6 bases, and 18 bases lay in between. This CDR3 has 16 residues. From germline, CDR1 is SGHDT and CDR2 YYEEEE. CDR3 DNA sequence: TGTGCCAGCAGCTTGGATTGGCGGTCGGGTCGGGCTGAAGCTTTCTTT. Protein product: CASSLDWRSGRAEAFF.

The chain joins TRBV5-1 to TRBJ1-1, with 7 bases that match TRBD1. The V gene's germline CDR1 is SGHRS and CDR2 YFSETQ. The V segment lost 4 bases and the J segment 5 bases; nucleotides outside the gene matches: 5. CDR3 length: 13 amino acids. CDR3 residues: CASSPQGKTEAFF. CDR3 DNA: TGCGCCAGCAGCCCACAGGGGAAGACTGAAGCTTTCTTT.

V is TRBV6-5 and J is TRBJ1-1, with D possibly matching TRBD1 (5 bases). The CDR3 sequence is 13 residues long. From germline, CDR1 is MNHEY and CDR2 SVGAGI. V lost 4 bases and J 3 bases, leaving 9 bases between the germline ends. Here the CDR3 reads CASSLRQHTEAFF. The CDR3 region has the DNA TGTGCCAGCAGTTTAAGACAGCACACTGAAGCTTTCTTT.

CDR3: CASSSSGNLNTEAFF. In DNA form, the CDR3 reads TGCGCCAGCAGCTCGAGCGGGAACCTGAACACTGAAGCTTTCTTT. The chain links TRBV10-1 to TRBJ1-1; D not certain. Trimming took 6 bases from V and 0 from J, leaving 14 bases between them. In germline, CDR1 is WNHNN, CDR2 SYGVQD (reference sequence). CDR3 length: 15 residues.

V and J are TRBV7-9 and TRBJ2-3; no firm D call. CDR1 is SEHNR, CDR2 FQNEAQ, per germline (reference sequence). This CDR3 is 14 amino acids long. The ends were cut back, 5 bases at V and 2 bases at J, with 11 bases in the middle. This CDR3 is CASSIRLDTDTQYF. Here the CDR3 DNA reads TGTGCCAGCAGCATTAGACTCGACACAGATACGCAGTATTTT.

The chain employs TRBV6-5 and TRBJ2-7; the match to TRBD2 covers 8 bases. The CDR3 has 13 amino acids. Germline values: CDR1 MNHEY, CDR2 SVGAGI. J lost 4 bases, V lost 7 bases, and 6 bases had no gene match. Here the CDR3 reads CASNPAGEYEQYF. The CDR3 DNA reads TGTGCCAGCAATCCAGCGGGAGAGTACGAGCAGTACTTC.

The V call is TRBV29-1, the J call TRBJ2-5; maybe TRBD2 (7 bases). V was pared by 4 bases and J by 3 bases, with 12 bases between. Germline lookup yields CDR1 SQVTM and CDR2 ANQGSEA. This CDR3 comprises 13 residues. CDR3 protein: CSVVGGAEETQYF. DNA of the CDR3: TGCAGCGTTGTAGGGGGGGCGGAAGAGACCCAGTACTTC.

The J gene is TRBJ2-7, the V gene TRBV14; 7 bases line up with TRBD1. The germline CDR1 and CDR2 sequences are SGHDN and FVKESK. The CDR3 consists of 20 residues. Trimming cost V 1 base and J 2 bases; bases outside gene matches: 20. CDR3 sequence: CASSQGITDRDSLTTYEQYF. The CDR3, as DNA: TGTGCCAGCAGCCAAGGTATTACCGACCGGGACAGTCTGACCACCTACGAGCAGTACTTC.

The V and J genes are TRBV27 and TRBJ1-2; 7 positions agree with TRBD1. Germline values: CDR1 MNHEY, CDR2 SMNVEV (reference sequence). Losses at the gene ends were 3 bases for V and 4 bases for J; bases not matched to a gene: 14. The CDR3 runs to 17 residues. CDR3 sequence reads: CASSFLYRGSKSYGYTF. The CDR3 nucleotides read TGTGCCAGCAGTTTCCTTTACAGGGGTAGTAAAAGCTATGGCTACACCTTC.

CDR3 residues: CASSLIGGGQPQHF. The CDR3 nucleotides read TGTGCCAGCAGTCTGATAGGGGGCGGTCAGCCCCAGCATTTT. The chain has TRBV28 and TRBJ1-5, with 7 bases fitting TRBD1. This CDR3 comprises 14 residues. V lost 5 bases and J lost 6; bases outside the gene matches: 7. Germline values: CDR1 MDHEN, CDR2 SYDVKM.

The rearrangement links TRBV7-2 to TRBJ1-1; D is unresolved. V shed 3 bases and J shed 10 bases, with 12 bases lying between them. The CDR3 runs 12 residues. Germline CDR1 reads SGHTA; CDR2 reads FQGNSA. Here the CDR3 DNA reads TGTGCCAGCAGCTTCGGAGGAGAGGGAGCTTTCTTT. Amino acids: CASSFGGEGAFF.

The rearrangement uses TRBV6-6 and TRBJ2-5; D is possibly TRBD1 (5 bases). Germline CDR1 and CDR2: MNHNY and SVGAGI (reference sequence). This CDR3 comprises 13 residues. V lost 2 bases and J 5 bases, leaving 9 bases between the germline ends. Here the CDR3 reads CASSYGRAETQYF. CDR3 in DNA: TGTGCCAGCAGTTACGGCAGGGCGGAGACCCAGTACTTC.

V usage is TRBV7-9 and J usage is TRBJ1-1, with D tentatively TRBD1 (5 bases). The length of the CDR3 is 15 residues. Trimming took off 6 bases at V and 3 bases at J, with 17 bases between the two ends. Germline-derived CDR1 and CDR2 are SEHNR and FQNEAQ (reference sequence). CDR3 sequence reads: CASRGRVFTDTEAFF. The CDR3 region has the DNA TGTGCCAGCAGAGGCAGGGTTTTTACGGACACTGAAGCTTTCTTT.

The chain is built from TRBV19 and TRBJ2-5; the match to TRBD1 covers 10 bases. The germline CDR1 and CDR2 sequences are LNHDA and SQIVND (reference sequence). The CDR3 has 13 residues. With 5 bases clipped from V and 5 bases from J, the junction kept 2 bases outside the gene matches. As DNA, the CDR3 is TGTGCCAGTAGTCTGACAGGGGGCGAGACCCAGTACTTC. Translating it yields CASSLTGGETQYF.

CDR3 nucleotides: TGTGCCAGCAGTGGATCACTTTCCTACGAGCAGTACTTC. As protein: CASSGSLSYEQYF. The chain links TRBV2 to TRBJ2-7; D unresolved. V was trimmed by 4 bases and J by 1 base, leaving 8 bases between them. CDR1 SNHLY and CDR2 FYNNEI come from the germline V gene. The CDR3 loop spans 13 amino acids.